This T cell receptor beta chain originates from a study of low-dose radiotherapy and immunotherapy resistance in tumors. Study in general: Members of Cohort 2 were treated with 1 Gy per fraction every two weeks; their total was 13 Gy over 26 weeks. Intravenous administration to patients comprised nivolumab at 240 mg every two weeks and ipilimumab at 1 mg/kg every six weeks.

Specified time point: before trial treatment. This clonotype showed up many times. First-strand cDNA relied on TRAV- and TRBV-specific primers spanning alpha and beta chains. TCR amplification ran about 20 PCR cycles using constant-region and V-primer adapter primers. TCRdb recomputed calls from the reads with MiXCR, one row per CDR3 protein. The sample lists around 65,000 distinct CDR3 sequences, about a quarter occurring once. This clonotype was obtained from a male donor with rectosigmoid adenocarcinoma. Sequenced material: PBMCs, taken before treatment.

The CDR3 is CSATNHRGEMPQHF. The CDR3 region has the DNA TGCAGTGCTACTAATCACAGGGGGGAGATGCCCCAGCATTTT. The chain couples TRBV20-1 to TRBJ1-5; TRBD1 matches at 8 bases. Germline V gene data show CDR1 as DFQATT and CDR2 as SNEGSKA (reference sequence). The CDR3 covers 14 residues. V shed 4 bases, J shed 9 bases, and the junction held 11 bases outside the gene matches.